This record concerns one TCR beta chain sequence. Its antigen is currently not known. Base quality data are lacking; no much larger clone is found one base away. The cohort was made up of hundreds of healthy bone marrow donors. At the time of sampling, every cohort member was nominally healthy, though immune exposures that went unrecorded were likely present. The donor tested CMV seronegative and was one of the 352 seronegative cohort members. Each donor provided a peripheral blood sample, and peripheral blood mononuclear cells were used for TCR beta sequencing. The Qiagen DNeasy Blood Extraction Kit was used to extract genomic DNA from the blood cell samples. The germline V gene yields SGHTA for CDR1 and FQGNSA for CDR2. The CDR3 runs 17 residues from the cysteine to the phenylalanine. CDR3 DNA is the only sequence kept; it has 51 bases, read in frame from the first base. Germline trimming amounts to 3 bases on V and 0 bases on J, with 6 as the count of junction bases outside the gene matches.

These data originate in a study of cytomegalovirus exposure and HLA in healthy donors (dated by TCRdb to about 2017). With respect to the entire study: According to an earlier analysis of 550 to 700 of the donors, 150 million to 200 million T cells yielded 90 million to 140 million unique TCR beta sequences and less than 300 Gb of sequence data. An early release that covered fewer than 800 HLA-typed donors contained 250 to 350 gigabases of sequencing data and approximately 85 million unique TCR sequences. The genetic ancestry cluster associated with self-reported Caucasian donors included 81% of the 398 genotyped donors. The study was designed to test whether signatures of past pathogen exposure could be identified by cataloging public T cell receptors. Using immunosequencing, the study profiled T cell repertoires from around 680 subjects and related those repertoires to cytomegalovirus serostatus. A separate validation cohort of more than 100 different subjects was used in addition to the 666-subject first cohort. To predict cytomegalovirus infection status, the study brought together high-throughput TCR immunosequencing, statistical association of individual TCRs with disease status, and machine learning. To study patterns of TCR occurrence, a later analysis re-analyzed previously published TCR beta repertoires from 500 to 850 donors and added high-resolution HLA genotyping. Rather than using new phenotypic data, the later analysis identified candidate immune exposures from TCR beta sequences and from how often those sequences occurred across donors. In an earlier analysis of 500 to 650 of the donors, high-throughput TCR beta sequencing was used to judge whether each TCR beta V gene segment behaved as functional or pseudogenic. Donor age, sex, ethnicity and CMV serostatus were collected together with the repertoire data. A later genetic analysis used genome-wide SNP genotypes for 398 of the 666 donors, treating that subset as a discovery cohort. All discovery cohort repertoires had been generated on a single sequencing platform. Class I and class II HLA loci were covered by the typing at four-digit resolution. Typing coverage differed by locus: A, B, C, DRB1 and DQB1 were typed in about 629-640 donors, DQA1 in about 500, DPA1 in around 580, and DPB1 in roughly 450. Roughly 5 DR-DQ haplotypes were handled as single units for association and clustering, since linkage in the cohort was strong. Among over 350 genotyped donors of the cohort, an average of approximately 240,000 unique TCR beta nucleotide sequences were sequenced per donor, approximately 20% of them non-productive.

What the authors observed across the whole study: A later analysis associated 15,000 to 20,000 TCR beta sequences with specific HLA alleles at a false discovery rate of 0.05. In a later analysis, the rate of TCR association differed among HLA loci, with DRB1 alleles having the most associated TCRs and HLA-C alleles having the fewest. This cohort had only TCR beta chains sequenced, and the lack of alpha or paired-chain data limited which features could be detected. V-gene and J-gene trimming of TCR beta chains was associated with a missense DCLRE1C variant in a later genetic analysis, and the association was replicated in an independent cohort. A cluster of highly shared sequence variants was judged likely to be a technical artifact of the sequencing pipeline. Linkage disequilibrium might explain the correlated functional status among segregating V segments, but an unknown experimental factor could not be ruled out. Compared with equally common non-associated chains, HLA-associated TCR beta chains in a later analysis were more clonally expanded and had lower generation probabilities. A further reported finding was that TCR beta sequences accurately predicted the HLA-A and HLA-B alleles for most subjects in the first cohort. Because some donors lacked HLA typing at each locus, the association tests relied only on the typed subset. Because counts were too low, 15 to 20 rarely observed V segments, including chromosome 9 orphons, were left out of the earlier analysis of some 600 of the donors. According to a later analysis, parvovirus B19, influenza, CMV and Epstein-Barr virus appeared linked to several top co-occurrence clusters. The authors suggested that the approach could potentially be extended to other disease states and immunological phenotypes. When HLA alleles, especially DR and DQ, strongly co-occurred, attributing TCR associations to individual alleles was difficult. According to a later analysis, most CMV-associated TCR beta chains appeared to be HLA-restricted, and the HLA associations seemed to be driven largely by CMV exposure. For the cohort, immune exposure information was limited to CMV serostatus. Sequencing depth was assumed to be roughly uniform across donors in the presence/absence analyses, though that assumption may not hold. A later genetic analysis reported fewer N-insertions in productive TCRs among donors in an Asian-associated ancestry cluster than the approximately 700-donor mean. In both the original and validation cohorts, the classifier was reported to diagnose cytomegalovirus status with high specificity and sensitivity. An earlier analysis of several hundred of the donors showed that most TCR beta V segments appeared in productive rearrangements either about 87% or about 30% of the time, which broadly matched IMGT annotations. The 87-base-pair reads could not distinguish some IMGT-functional V segments, including TRBV6-2 and TRBV6-3, so those segments were excluded. Most TCR sequences were observed very rarely across donors, whereas some public TCRs were present in many individuals. In vitro tests confirmed that a few of the cytomegalovirus-associated TCR beta chains recognize cytomegalovirus antigens. The study gave a list of around 170 TCR beta chains associated with cytomegalovirus.

Library creation used the immunoSEQ multiplex PCR assay. For the multiplex PCR, a mixture combining 60 forward primers for TCR Vbeta segments and 13 reverse primers for TCR Jbeta segments was used. Amplification of the CDR3 region of rearranged TCR beta genes was performed with a multiplex PCR assay on genomic DNA. The amplified TCR beta libraries were sequenced on the Illumina HiSeq System as 87-base-pair reads. The paper's processing steps were these. Across the 666 repertoires, a later analysis counted about 81 million unique TCR beta chains, roughly 11 million of which were shared by at least two donors. Raw reads were error-corrected and collapsed into unique sequences by a nearest-neighbor algorithm in which closely related sequences were merged to remove PCR and sequencing errors. CDR3 sequences were aligned to IMGT reference sequences to assign V, D and J gene segments. Each retained sequence needed at least a six-nucleotide match to both a V gene segment and a J gene segment. A rearrangement was called productive if the CDR3 had no stop codons and remained in frame with V and J, and every other rearrangement was called non-productive. Following IMGT convention, CDR3 was defined as the stretch from the second conserved V-encoded cysteine to the conserved J-encoded phenylalanine. Sequences without an unambiguous match to a single V gene segment were excluded from the earlier analysis of about 600 of the donors. An earlier analysis of a few hundred of the donors called V segments functional above 56.7% productive rearrangements and segregating when the between-donor standard deviation exceeded 5%. A statistical classification framework was built to diagnose cytomegalovirus status from the catalog of TCR beta chain sequences. A later analysis assigned V and J genes by comparing TCR nucleotide sequences with IMGT/GENE-DB human TR gene sequences. A later analysis assigned CDR3 sequences and most-parsimonious VDJ recombination scenarios with the TCRdist pipeline. A later analysis defined each TCR beta chain by its CDR3 amino acid sequence plus V-gene family, and excluded reads lacking a unique V-gene family. As a way to deal with suspected cross-contamination and a sequencing artifact, a later analysis dropped 450 to 600 nucleotide sequences that were highly shared and had low generation probability. For each public chain, a later analysis derived a clonal expansion index from normalized ranks of inferred template counts within each repertoire. In a later analysis, generation probabilities were computed using a VDJ recombination model fitted to out-of-frame rearrangements, and the results were checked against IGoR. Hypergeometric tests were used in a later analysis to score TCR-TCR, TCR-HLA and TCR-CMV co-occurrence, with a repertoire-size bias correction applied to the TCR pairs. A later analysis estimated false discovery rates by permuting HLA or CMV assignments 20 times. A later analysis grouped co-occurring TCRs with DBSCAN, adding TCRdist sequence similarity when clustering within HLA-allele-positive subsets. For co-occurrence clustering, repertoires with fewer than 30,000 or more than 120,000 public chains were excluded, along with a handful of repertoires with anomalous nucleotide sharing. TCRdb's version of the immuneACCESS table is confined to in-frame rearrangements and falls short of the full clone set. An unresolved V gene accounts for under half of the shortfall where checked; the remainder is of unknown origin. Clone size and the V and J calls come from that table; the DNA yielded D and trimming. The sample records tens of thousands of clones, 75% to 85% of which are singletons. The ten largest clones add up to roughly 5.6% of the sample.

The source of this sequence is a male donor in good health and CMV-seronegative. This receptor chain uses TRBV7-2 and TRBJ1-3, and TRBD1 aligns with 9 junction nucleotides. Material: PBMCs. This receptor carries the CDR3 CASSFPTGGSSGNTIYF. The sequence in DNA is TGTGCCAGCAGCTTCCCGACAGGGGGGAGCTCTGGAAACACCATATATTTT. Beyond the CDR3, the reference TRBV7-2 and TRBJ1-3 genes provide the residues; the full variable domain reads: GAGVSQSPSNKVTEKGKDVELRCDPISGHTALYWYRQSLGQGLEFLIYFQGNSAPDKSGLPSDRFSAERTGGSVSTLTIQRTQQEDSAVYLCASSFPTGGSSGNTIYFGEGSWLTVV.